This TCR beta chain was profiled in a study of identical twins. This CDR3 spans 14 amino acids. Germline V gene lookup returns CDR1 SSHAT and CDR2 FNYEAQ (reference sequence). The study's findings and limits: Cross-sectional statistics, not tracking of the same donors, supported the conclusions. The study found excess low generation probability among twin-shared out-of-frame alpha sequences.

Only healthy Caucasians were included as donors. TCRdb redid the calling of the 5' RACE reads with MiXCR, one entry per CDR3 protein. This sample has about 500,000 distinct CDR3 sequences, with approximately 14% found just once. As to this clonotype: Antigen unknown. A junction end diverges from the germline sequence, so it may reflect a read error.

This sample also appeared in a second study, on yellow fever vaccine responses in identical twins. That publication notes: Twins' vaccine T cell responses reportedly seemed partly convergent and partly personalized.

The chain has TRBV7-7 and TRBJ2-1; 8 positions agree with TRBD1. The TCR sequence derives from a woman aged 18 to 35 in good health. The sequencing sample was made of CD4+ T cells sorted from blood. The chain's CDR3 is CASRGRQGAFEQFF. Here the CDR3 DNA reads TGTGCTAGCAGGGGCCGTCAGGGGGCTTTCGAGCAGTTCTTC.